These 2 T cell receptor beta chains originate from one sample sequenced in a study of CD8+CD57+ T cells in acquired aplastic anemia. Previously, flow cytometry had revealed CD8+CD57+ cell expansion in the patients chosen for sequencing. Genomic DNA was employed as the template in profiling TCR beta VDJ and CDR3. TCRdb reanalysed the reads using MiXCR and keeps one entry per CDR3 protein. The sample shows just over 450,000 distinct CDR3 sequences, around 30% of them seen only once. Sequenced sample: sorted CD4+, CD8+, or CD8+CD57+ T cells (not recorded which) from PBMCs. The source of these receptors is a human donor with aplastic anemia.

This clonotype appeared many times. This chain uses TRBV20-1 with TRBJ2-7; TRBD2 is a possible D gene (7 bases). This CDR3 has 14 amino acids. Trimming removed 3 bases from V and 4 bases from J, with 16 bases in between. Germline V gene lookup returns CDR1 DFQATT and CDR2 SNEGSKA (reference sequence). Written as DNA, the CDR3 is TGCAGTGCTAGCGGGGGGCGCGGGTTGTACGAGCAGTACTTC. This sequence encodes CSASGGRGLYEQYF.

This chain connects TRBV11-2 to TRBJ2-5; 7 bases fit TRBD2. Near its end, the DNA agrees better with TRBJ2-7, so the J call may be wrong. Germline CDR1 is SGHAT and CDR2 is FQNNGV. This CDR3 is built from 15 residues. This chain's CDR3 is CASSLPGLSSYEQYF. The CDR3 region has the DNA TGTGCCAGCAGCTTACCGGGACTATCATCATACGAGCAGTACTTC.